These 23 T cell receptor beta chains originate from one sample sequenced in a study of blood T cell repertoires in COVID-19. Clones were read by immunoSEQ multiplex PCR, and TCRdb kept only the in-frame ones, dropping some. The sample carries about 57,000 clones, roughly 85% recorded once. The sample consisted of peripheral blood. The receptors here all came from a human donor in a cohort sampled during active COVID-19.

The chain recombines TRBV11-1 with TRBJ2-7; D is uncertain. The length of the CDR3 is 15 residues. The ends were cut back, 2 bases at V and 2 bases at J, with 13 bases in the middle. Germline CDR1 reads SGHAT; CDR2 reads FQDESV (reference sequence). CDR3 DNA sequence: TGTGCCAGCAGCTTAACCTCCGCTAGGCCCTACGAGCAGTACTTC. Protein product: CASSLTSARPYEQYF. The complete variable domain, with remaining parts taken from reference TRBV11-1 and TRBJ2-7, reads EAEVAQSPRYKITEKSQAVAFWCDPISGHATLYWYRQILGQGPELLVQFQDESVVDDSQLPKDRFSAERLKGVDSTLKIQPAELGDSAMYLCASSLTSARPYEQYFGPGTRLTVT.

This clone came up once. The chain's CDR3 is CAWRLGGSLGNEQFF. The CDR3 region has the DNA TGTGCCTGGAGGCTGGGTGGGAGTCTTGGTAATGAGCAGTTCTTC. This chain uses TRBV30 with TRBJ2-1; possible D gene TRBD2, 5 bases. The CDR3 is 15 amino acids. Per the germline V gene, CDR1 is GTSNPN and CDR2 is SVGIG (reference sequence). Trimming shortened V by 3 bases and J by 7 bases, and 19 bases separated the two germline ends.

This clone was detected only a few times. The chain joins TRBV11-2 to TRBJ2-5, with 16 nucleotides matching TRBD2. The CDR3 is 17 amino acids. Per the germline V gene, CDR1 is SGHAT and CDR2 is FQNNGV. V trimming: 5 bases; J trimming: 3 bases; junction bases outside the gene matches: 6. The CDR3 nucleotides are TGTGCCAGCAGCCTGGGACTAGCGGGAGGGGGGGAAGAGACCCAGTACTTC. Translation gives CASSLGLAGGGEETQYF.

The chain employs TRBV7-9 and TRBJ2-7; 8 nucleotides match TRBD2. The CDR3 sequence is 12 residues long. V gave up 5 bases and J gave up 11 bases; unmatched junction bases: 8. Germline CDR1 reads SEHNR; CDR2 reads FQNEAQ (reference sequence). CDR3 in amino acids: CASSRGGPEEYF. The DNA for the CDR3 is TGTGCCAGCAGCCGGGGGGGTCCGGAGGAGTACTTC.

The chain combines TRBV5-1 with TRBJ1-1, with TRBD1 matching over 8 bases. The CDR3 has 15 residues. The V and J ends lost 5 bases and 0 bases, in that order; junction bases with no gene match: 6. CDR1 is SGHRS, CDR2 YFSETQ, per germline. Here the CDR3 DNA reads TGCGCCAGCAGGAACAGGGGGGGCATGAACACTGAAGCTTTCTTT. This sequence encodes CASRNRGGMNTEAFF.

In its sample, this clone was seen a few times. CDR3 region: CASSQDRGGLYNEQFF. In nucleotides, the CDR3 is TGTGCCAGCAGCCAAGATAGGGGGGGGCTTTACAATGAGCAGTTCTTC. The V and J genes are TRBV3-1 (or the pseudogene TRBV3-2) and TRBJ2-1; a possible D gene is TRBD2 (7 bases). The V gene's germline CDR1 is LGHDT and CDR2 YNNKEL (reference sequence). This CDR3 has 16 residues. V lost 0 bases, J lost 4 bases, and 13 bases lay in between.

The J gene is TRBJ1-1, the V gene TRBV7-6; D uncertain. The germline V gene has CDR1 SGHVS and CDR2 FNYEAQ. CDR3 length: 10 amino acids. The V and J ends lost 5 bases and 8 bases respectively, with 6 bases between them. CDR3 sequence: CASSQREAFF. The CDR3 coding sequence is TGTGCCAGCAGCCAGCGAGAAGCTTTCTTT.

The CDR3 DNA follows: TGTGCCAGTAGCCGACAGGAGACAAATCAGCCCCAGCATTTT. As protein: CASSRQETNQPQHF. The chain has TRBV19 and TRBJ1-5; tentative D call: TRBD1 (6 bases). V was shortened by 6 bases and J by 4 bases, with 13 bases between the two germline ends. The CDR3 contains 14 residues. CDR1 LNHDA and CDR2 SQIVND come from the germline V gene (reference sequence). Based on the CDR3 plus reference TRBV19 and TRBJ1-5, the full variable domain is DGGITQSPKYLFRKEGQNVTLSCEQNLNHDAMYWYRQDPGQGLRLIYYSQIVNDFQKGDIAEGYSVSREKKESFPLTVTSAQKNPTAFYLCASSRQETNQPQHFGDGTRLSIL.

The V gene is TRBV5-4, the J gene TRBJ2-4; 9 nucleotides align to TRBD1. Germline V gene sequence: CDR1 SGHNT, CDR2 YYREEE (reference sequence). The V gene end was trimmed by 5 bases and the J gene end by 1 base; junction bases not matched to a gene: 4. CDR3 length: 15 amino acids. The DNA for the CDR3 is TGTGCCAGCAGTGAACAGGGGGCGGCCAAAAACATTCAGTACTTC. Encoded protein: CASSEQGAAKNIQYF.

CDR3 sequence reads: CASSPDGTGSLSNQPQHF. The CDR3 region has the DNA TGTGCCAGCTCACCTGACGGGACAGGCTCTCTTAGCAATCAGCCCCAGCATTTT. The chain joins TRBV18 to TRBJ1-5; TRBD1 agrees at 8 bases. CDR1 KGHSH and CDR2 LQKENI come from the germline V gene. There are 18 residues in the CDR3. V dropped 3 bases and J dropped 0; count of bases not matched to a gene: 10. The full variable domain, with the rest looked up from reference TRBV18 and TRBJ1-5, is NAGVMQNPRHLVRRRGQEARLRCSPMKGHSHVYWYRQLPEEGLKFMVYLQKENIIDESGMPKERFSAEFPKEGPSILRIQQVVRGDSAAYFCASSPDGTGSLSNQPQHFGDGTRLSIL.

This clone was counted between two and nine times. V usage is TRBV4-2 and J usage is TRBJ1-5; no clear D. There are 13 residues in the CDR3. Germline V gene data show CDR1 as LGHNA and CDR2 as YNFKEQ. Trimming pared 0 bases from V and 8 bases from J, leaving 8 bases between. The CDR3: CASSQDMREPQHF. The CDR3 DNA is TGTGCCAGCAGCCAAGATATGAGGGAGCCCCAGCATTTT.

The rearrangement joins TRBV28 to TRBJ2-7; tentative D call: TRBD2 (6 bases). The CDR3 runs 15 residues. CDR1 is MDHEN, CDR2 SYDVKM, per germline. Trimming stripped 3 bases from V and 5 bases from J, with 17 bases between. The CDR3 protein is CASSFGGRPPNEQYF. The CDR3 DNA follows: TGTGCCAGCAGTTTCGGGGGACGGCCGCCTAACGAGCAGTACTTC.

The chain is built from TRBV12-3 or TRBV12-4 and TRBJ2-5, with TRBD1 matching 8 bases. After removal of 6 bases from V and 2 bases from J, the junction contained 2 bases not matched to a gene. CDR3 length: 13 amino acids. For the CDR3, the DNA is TGTGCCAGCAGGGGACAGGCGCAAGAGACCCAGTACTTC. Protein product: CASRGQAQETQYF.

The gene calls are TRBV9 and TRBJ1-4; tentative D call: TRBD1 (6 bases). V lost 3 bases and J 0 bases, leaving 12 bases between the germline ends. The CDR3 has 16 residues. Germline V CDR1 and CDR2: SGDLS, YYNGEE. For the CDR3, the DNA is TGTGCCAGCAGCGACGGGACACCGGCAACTAATGAAAAACTGTTTTTT. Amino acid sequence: CASSDGTPATNEKLFF. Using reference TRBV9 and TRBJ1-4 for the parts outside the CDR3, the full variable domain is DSGVTQTPKHLITATGQRVTLRCSPRSGDLSVYWYQQSLDQGLQFLIQYYNGEERAKGNILERFSAQQFPDLHSELNLSSLELGDSALYFCASSDGTPATNEKLFFGSGTQLSVL.

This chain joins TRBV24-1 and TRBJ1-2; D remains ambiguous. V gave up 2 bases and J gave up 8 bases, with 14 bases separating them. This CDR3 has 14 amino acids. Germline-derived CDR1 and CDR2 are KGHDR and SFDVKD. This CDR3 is CATSDSGHWEGYTF. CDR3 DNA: TGTGCCACCAGTGATTCAGGCCACTGGGAGGGCTACACCTTC.

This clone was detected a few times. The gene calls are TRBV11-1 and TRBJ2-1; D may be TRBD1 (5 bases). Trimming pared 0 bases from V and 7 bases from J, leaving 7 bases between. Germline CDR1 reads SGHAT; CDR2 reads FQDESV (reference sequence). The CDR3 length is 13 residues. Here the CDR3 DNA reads TGTGCCAGCAGCTTAGCTAGGGGAAATGAGCAGTTCTTC. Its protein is CASSLARGNEQFF. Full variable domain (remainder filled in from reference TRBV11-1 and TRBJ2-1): EAEVAQSPRYKITEKSQAVAFWCDPISGHATLYWYRQILGQGPELLVQFQDESVVDDSQLPKDRFSAERLKGVDSTLKIQPAELGDSAMYLCASSLARGNEQFFGPGTRLTVL.

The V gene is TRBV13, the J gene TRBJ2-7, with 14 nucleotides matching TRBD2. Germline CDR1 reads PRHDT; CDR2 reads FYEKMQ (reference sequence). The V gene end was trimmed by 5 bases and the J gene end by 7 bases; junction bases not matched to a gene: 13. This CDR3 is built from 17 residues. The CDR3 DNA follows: TGTGCCAGCAGCCCCCGACTAGCGGGAGGGCCAAAGCGAGAGCAGTACTTC. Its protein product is CASSPRLAGGPKREQYF.

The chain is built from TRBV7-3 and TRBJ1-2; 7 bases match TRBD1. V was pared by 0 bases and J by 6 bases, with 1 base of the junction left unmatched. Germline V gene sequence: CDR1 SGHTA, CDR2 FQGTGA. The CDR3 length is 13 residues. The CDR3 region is CASSLTGTDGYTF. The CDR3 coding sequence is TGTGCCAGCAGCTTAACGGGGACAGATGGCTACACCTTC. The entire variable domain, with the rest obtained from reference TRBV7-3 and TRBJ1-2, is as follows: GAGVSQTPSNKVTEKGKYVELRCDPISGHTALYWYRQSLGQGPEFLIYFQGTGAADDSGLPNDRFFAVRPEGSVSTLKIQRTERGDSAVYLCASSLTGTDGYTFGSGTRLTVV.

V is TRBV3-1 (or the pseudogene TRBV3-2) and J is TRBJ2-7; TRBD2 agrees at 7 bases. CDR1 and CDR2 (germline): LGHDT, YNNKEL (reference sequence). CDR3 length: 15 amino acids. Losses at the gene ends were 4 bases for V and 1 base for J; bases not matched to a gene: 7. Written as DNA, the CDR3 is TGTGCCAGCAGCCGAACTAGCGCTCAGTCCTACGAGCAGTACTTC. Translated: CASSRTSAQSYEQYF.

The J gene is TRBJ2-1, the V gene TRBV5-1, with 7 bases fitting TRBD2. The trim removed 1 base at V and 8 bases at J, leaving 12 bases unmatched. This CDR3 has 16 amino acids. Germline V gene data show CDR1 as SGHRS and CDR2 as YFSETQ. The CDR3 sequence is CASSLFLGEGADEQFF. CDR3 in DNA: TGCGCCAGCAGCTTGTTCCTTGGGGAGGGTGCCGATGAGCAGTTCTTC.

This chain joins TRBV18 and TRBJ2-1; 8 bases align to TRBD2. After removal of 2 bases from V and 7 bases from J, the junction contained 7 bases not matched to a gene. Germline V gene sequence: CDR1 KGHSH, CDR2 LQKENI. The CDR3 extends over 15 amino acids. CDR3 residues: CASSPGLASRNEQFF. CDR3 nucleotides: TGTGCCAGCTCACCAGGACTAGCCTCACGAAATGAGCAGTTCTTC.

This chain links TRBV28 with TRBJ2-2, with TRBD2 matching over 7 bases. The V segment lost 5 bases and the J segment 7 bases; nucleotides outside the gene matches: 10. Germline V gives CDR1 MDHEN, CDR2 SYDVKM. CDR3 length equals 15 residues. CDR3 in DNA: TGTGCCAGCAGTCGCTGGGGGGGTGGTGGCGGGGAGCTGTTTTTT. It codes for CASSRWGGGGGELFF.

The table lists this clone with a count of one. CDR3 protein: CASSGGRDNSPLHF. CDR3 DNA: TGTGCCAGCAGCGGAGGTAGAGATAATTCACCCCTCCACTTT. V and J are TRBV5-6 and TRBJ1-6; D not resolved. Deletions cut 4 bases from V and 5 bases from J, with 10 bases between. CDR3 size: 14 residues. From germline, CDR1 is SGHDT and CDR2 YYEEEE. Based on the CDR3 plus reference TRBV5-6 and TRBJ1-6, the full variable domain is DAGVTQSPTHLIKTRGQQVTLRCSPKSGHDTVSWYQQALGQGPQFIFQYYEEEERQRGNFPDRFSGHQFPNYSSELNVNALLLGDSALYLCASSGGRDNSPLHFGNGTRLTVT.